The present T cell receptor beta chain was sequenced within a study of tumor and adjacent non-tumor tissue in lung cancer. RNA was extracted from bulk tissue without any cell sorting. By share, this clonotype ranks as medium-sized (0.01 to 0.1%). The library came from three nested PCR rounds adapted from ARM-PCR protocols. TCRdb re-called the multiplex PCR reads with MiXCR, one entry per CDR3 protein. The sample consists of some 74,000 distinct CDR3 sequences, approximately 77% of them appearing once. The CDR3 length is 15 residues. Trimming removed 5 bases from V and 0 bases from J, with 11 bases in between. Germline V gene lookup returns CDR1 MNHEY and CDR2 SVGAGI.

The V and J genes are TRBV6-5 and TRBJ1-5; no firm D call. This receptor was obtained from a woman aged 40-49 years with non-small cell lung cancer. The sample comprised lung tumor tissue. In nucleotides, the CDR3 is TGTGCCAGCAGTCATAACCAATATAGCAATCAGCCCCAGCATTTT. As protein: CASSHNQYSNQPQHF.